Presented here are 20 T cell receptor beta chains from one specimen sequenced in a study of OX40 agonist ivuxolimab in advanced cancers. Data came from immunoSEQ multiplex PCR; TCRdb stores just in-frame clones and leaves some out. The sample lists around 94,000 clones; 91% were seen once. The specimen comprised CD4+ or CD8+ T cells sorted from blood, sampled in a trial of the OX40 agonist ivuxolimab. These receptors were obtained from an adult with an advanced solid tumor such as melanoma, head and neck, liver or kidney cancer.

The chain links TRBV7-2 to TRBJ1-2; 7 nucleotides agree with TRBD1. Per the germline V gene, CDR1 is SGHTA and CDR2 is FQGNSA. The CDR3 consists of 16 residues. V was pared by 5 bases and J by 4 bases, with 13 bases of the junction left unmatched. The CDR3 spells CASSRLTRDSFYGYTF. In DNA form, the CDR3 reads TGTGCCAGCAGCCGACTGACTCGGGACAGCTTCTATGGCTACACCTTC.

This CDR3 reads CASSRLFRGGWETQYF. Here the CDR3 DNA reads TGCGCCAGCAGCCGCCTTTTCAGGGGCGGTTGGGAGACCCAGTACTTC. This sequence joins TRBV4-3 and TRBJ2-5; TRBD1 is a possible D gene (6 bases). CDR1 LGHNA and CDR2 YSLEER come from the germline V gene. The V end was cut by 4 bases, the J end by 5 bases, with 20 bases between. The CDR3 spans 16 residues.

The chain recombines TRBV19 with TRBJ2-7; weak D call: TRBD1 (6 bases). Germline V lookup: CDR1 LNHDA, CDR2 SQIVND (reference sequence). The CDR3 contains 14 residues. V was shortened by 3 bases and J by 2 bases, with 11 bases between the two germline ends. CDR3 coding DNA: TGTGCCAGTAGTATCCGCAGGGGCACCTACGAGCAGTACTTC. It codes for CASSIRRGTYEQYF.

V and J are TRBV19 and TRBJ2-7, with 10 bases lining up with TRBD2. Trimming removed 10 bases from V and 3 bases from J; junction bases left unmatched: 3. The CDR3 totals 12 residues. The germline gives CDR1 LNHDA, CDR2 SQIVND (reference sequence). DNA of the CDR3: TGTGCCACCAGGACTAGCGGCTACGAGCAGTACTTC. Translating it yields CATRTSGYEQYF. Looking up the rest from reference TRBV19 and TRBJ2-7 gives the full variable domain: DGGITQSPKYLFRKEGQNVTLSCEQNLNHDAMYWYRQDPGQGLRLIYYSQIVNDFQKGDIAEGYSVSREKKESFPLTVTSAQKNPTAFYLCATRTSGYEQYFGPGTRLTVT.

The chain combines TRBV10-3 with TRBJ2-1; D is possibly TRBD1 (6 bases). CDR3 length: 17 residues. In germline, CDR1 is ENHRY, CDR2 SYGVKD. Between the trimmed V and J ends, which lost 6 bases and 0 bases, there was a span of 18 bases. The chain's CDR3 is CAIRDDRLAVSYNEQFF. DNA of the CDR3: TGTGCCATCAGGGACGACAGGTTGGCGGTCTCCTACAATGAGCAGTTCTTC.

The CDR3 DNA sequence: TGTGCCACCTCTCATACGTACAATGAGCAGTTCTTC. Protein: CATSHTYNEQFF. The V gene is TRBV6-1, the J gene TRBJ2-1, with no clear D. V was shortened by 10 bases and J by 4 bases, with 11 bases between the two germline ends. Germline CDR1 is MNHNS and CDR2 is SASEGT. CDR3 size: 12 residues.

This chain connects TRBV5-6 to TRBJ2-3, with a tentative D call TRBD2 (5 bases). CDR1 and CDR2 (germline): SGHDT, YYEEEE. V was clipped by 1 base and J by 7 bases, with 19 bases between them. CDR3 size: 16 residues. This CDR3 reads CASSLSVGLRGHTQYF. As DNA, the CDR3 is TGTGCCAGCAGCTTGTCCGTAGGTCTTCGGGGTCATACGCAGTATTTT.

The chain links TRBV4-1 to TRBJ1-1; the match to TRBD1 covers 9 bases. Germline lookup yields CDR1 MGHRA and CDR2 YSYEKL. Germline trimming cut 3 bases from V and 7 bases from J; bases unmatched to any gene: 9. CDR3 length: 15 amino acids. The CDR3 nucleotides are TGCGCCAGCAGCCACCCACAGGGGGCGCGAGGTGAAGCTTTCTTT. Its protein is CASSHPQGARGEAFF.

This rearrangement joins TRBV11-1 to TRBJ2-3, with D perhaps matching TRBD1 (6 bases). Germline assignment: CDR1 SGHAT and CDR2 FQDESV (reference sequence). Deletions cut 7 bases from V and 1 base from J, with 6 bases between. This CDR3 spans 12 amino acids. CDR3 amino acids: CASKGGTDTQYF. The CDR3 DNA follows: TGTGCCAGCAAGGGGGGCACAGATACGCAGTATTTT.

The chain employs TRBV28 and TRBJ2-3; no definite D call. V was cut by 10 bases and J by 1 base, with 9 bases left in between. Germline V gene data show CDR1 as MDHEN and CDR2 as SYDVKM. CDR3 length: 12 amino acids. DNA for the CDR3: TGTGCCACCTGTTCTGGCACAGATACGCAGTATTTT. As protein: CATCSGTDTQYF.

The chain carries TRBV18 and TRBJ2-7; 14 nucleotides align to TRBD2. Trimming took 3 bases from V and 6 from J; bases not matched to a gene: 4. This CDR3 region has 15 residues. In germline, CDR1 is KGHSH, CDR2 LQKENI. The CDR3 region is CASSPSTSGRGEQYF. In nucleotides, the CDR3 is TGTGCCAGCTCACCTTCGACTAGCGGGAGGGGCGAGCAGTACTTC.

The V and J genes are TRBV7-2 and TRBJ2-7, with D perhaps matching TRBD1 (5 bases). The V end lost 1 base, the J end lost 6 bases, and 19 bases lay between the germline ends. The germline CDR1 and CDR2 sequences are SGHTA and FQGNSA. CDR3 size: 16 residues. The CDR3 sequence: CASSLGAARGRSEQYF. CDR3 sequence (DNA): TGTGCCAGCAGCTTAGGGGCGGCAAGGGGAAGAAGCGAGCAGTACTTC.

This rearrangement joins TRBV6-1 to TRBJ2-2; D call uncertain. With 6 bases removed from V and 1 base from J, the gap between germline ends came to 9 bases. The CDR3 is 14 amino acids. The germline V gene encodes CDR1 MNHNS and CDR2 SASEGT. The CDR3 nucleotides are TGTGCCAGCAGCGCCAGACAGAACACCGGGGAGCTGTTTTTT. It yields the protein CASSARQNTGELFF.

This clone has more than one count but fewer than ten. The V gene is TRBV15, the J gene TRBJ2-3; D call uncertain. CDR3 length: 11 residues. Germline-derived CDR1 and CDR2 are LNHNV and YYDKDF (reference sequence). V lost 5 bases and J 3 bases, leaving 3 bases between the germline ends. The CDR3 here is CATSSTDTQYF. CDR3 DNA sequence: TGTGCCACCAGCTCTACAGATACGCAGTATTTT.

The chain employs TRBV4-3 and TRBJ2-2; tentative D call: TRBD2 (6 bases). Germline CDR1 and CDR2: LGHNA and YSLEER. With 2 bases removed from V and 6 bases from J, the gap between germline ends came to 13 bases. The CDR3 loop spans 15 amino acids. This CDR3 is CASSQRRGGAGELFF. CDR3 in DNA: TGCGCCAGCAGCCAACGGCGGGGCGGTGCCGGGGAGCTGTTTTTT.

V and J are TRBV19 and TRBJ2-1; D is uncertain. The V end was cut by 3 bases, the J end by 1 base, with 13 bases between. The CDR3 covers 16 residues. Germline V gene lookup returns CDR1 LNHDA and CDR2 SQIVND (reference sequence). The chain's CDR3 is CASSILYMRSYNEQFF. The CDR3 nucleotides are TGTGCCAGTAGTATCTTGTATATGCGGTCCTACAATGAGCAGTTCTTC. Drawing the rest from reference TRBV19 and TRBJ2-1, the complete variable domain is DGGITQSPKYLFRKEGQNVTLSCEQNLNHDAMYWYRQDPGQGLRLIYYSQIVNDFQKGDIAEGYSVSREKKESFPLTVTSAQKNPTAFYLCASSILYMRSYNEQFFGPGTRLTVL.

V and J are TRBV6-5 and TRBJ1-4; the D is unclear. Germline V CDR1 and CDR2: MNHEY, SVGAGI. The germline V and J ends were trimmed by 5 bases and 5 bases, with 15 bases remaining between them. This CDR3 is built from 15 residues. The CDR3 coding sequence is TGTGCCAGCAGTCCGACCTGGAGCCTGAATGAAAAACTGTTTTTT. Protein sequence: CASSPTWSLNEKLFF.

J is TRBJ1-5 and V is TRBV4-1, with D uncertain. V lost 2 bases to trimming and J lost 3 bases, with 14 bases between them. This CDR3 has 16 residues. Per germline, CDR1 MGHRA and CDR2 YSYEKL. This chain's CDR3 is CASSQLGRQLNQPQHF. The DNA of the CDR3 is TGCGCCAGCAGCCAACTCGGGCGCCAGCTCAATCAGCCCCAGCATTTT.

The rearrangement links TRBV11-2 to TRBJ2-1; 7 positions match TRBD1. This CDR3 comprises 13 residues. Germline CDR1 SGHAT, CDR2 FQNNGV. Unmatched junction bases numbered 1, after V lost 1 base and J lost 7 bases. The CDR3 DNA reads as TGTGCCAGCAGCTTAGCAGGGGGAAATGAGCAGTTCTTC. It is translated as CASSLAGGNEQFF.

The chain combines TRBV28 with TRBJ1-6; D is uncertain. Looked up from germline, CDR1 is MDHEN and CDR2 is SYDVKM. This CDR3 spans 12 amino acids. Trimming stripped 7 bases from V and 8 bases from J, with 9 bases between. CDR3 nucleotides: TGTGCCAGCAATGAAGAGGATTCACCCCTCCACTTT. Amino acid sequence: CASNEEDSPLHF.